This record looks at one T cell receptor beta chain sequence and its context. Its antigen is unidentified. A template switching step contributed a universal primer site, while unique molecular identifiers were present in the cDNA. TCRdb reanalysed the 5' RACE reads using MiXCR and keeps one entry per CDR3 protein. The sample shows hundreds of thousands of distinct CDR3 sequences, 21% of them seen only once. This entry is derived from a study of identical twins. Study results and limitations: The abundant beta clonotypes from cord blood had fewer insertions, and memory repertoires had none of this. Sequences that were out-of-frame, alpha and twin-shared displayed an excess of low generation probability.

Another study also made use of these data, one on T cells expressing NK-cell markers.

The receptor was derived from a woman aged 18-29 years in good health. The sequencing sample was made of PBMCs.

The CDR3 sequence is CASRTRLGHEQFF. CDR3 DNA sequence: TGTGCCAGCAGAACCAGACTCGGCCATGAGCAGTTCTTC. The chain recombines TRBV3-1 with TRBJ2-1; D is uncertain. Germline assignment: CDR1 LGHDT and CDR2 YNNKEL (reference sequence). There are 13 residues in the CDR3. The V and J ends lost 6 bases and 8 bases respectively, with 14 bases between them.